This record looks at one T cell receptor beta chain sequence and its context. Its antigen is not identified. For the second PCR, which ran for 7 to 11 cycles, a sample-barcoded 5' primer and a J-beta primer mix were used. All cDNA molecules were each tagged by a template-switch adaptor with 12 random nucleotides. One entry per CDR3 protein, called by TCRdb with MiXCR from the 5' RACE reads. The repertoire includes 600,000 to 650,000 distinct CDR3 sequences, about 54% of them detected once, and roughly 34% sits in the top ten. The source of the sample is a study of blood T cells in healthy people across ages. Study overall: The template switching approach captured approximately one barcoded beta molecule for every two T cells. Study outcomes and limitations: The unsorted PBMCs prevented any conclusive comparison of naive versus antigen-experienced cells.

This CDR3 comprises 16 residues. The V gene end was trimmed by 3 bases and the J gene end by 7 bases; junction bases not matched to a gene: 13. Per the germline V gene, CDR1 is LGHNA and CDR2 is YNFKEQ. This sequence originates from a man aged 55 to 69 in good health. This chain connects TRBV4-2 to TRBJ2-7; the match to TRBD2 covers 9 bases. The material sequenced was blood. The CDR3 DNA reads TGTGCCAGCAGCCAGGGCGTGGGGACTAGCAATTTGGAGCAGTACTTC. It specifies CASSQGVGTSNLEQYF.